This passage covers 18 T cell receptor beta chains from one sample sequenced in a study of brain T cells in children with intractable seizures. Time point in this sample: blood from clinic visit 5 months post-surgery; TSC patient then seizure free. Clones were sequenced by immunoSEQ multiplex PCR, and TCRdb holds only the in-frame ones, with some missing. The sample contains 340,000 or so clones, over 90% of which appear only once. Sequencing used peripheral blood, obtained 4 to 5 months after surgery. The receptor source for this set is a boy under two years old with tuberous sclerosis and intractable seizures.

V and J are TRBV12-3 or TRBV12-4 and TRBJ1-2; no definite D call. Between the trimmed V and J ends, which lost 3 bases and 6 bases, there was a span of 8 bases. CDR3 length: 12 amino acids. Here the CDR3 reads CASSFYFHGYTF. DNA of the CDR3: TGTGCCAGCAGTTTTTATTTCCATGGCTACACCTTC.

V is TRBV6-6 and J is TRBJ2-2; 10 bases line up with TRBD1. CDR3 length equals 15 residues. The germline CDR1 and CDR2 sequences are MNHNY and SVGAGI (reference sequence). V gave up 6 bases and J gave up 6 bases; unmatched junction bases: 7. CDR3 amino acids: CASRLPGQGPGELFF. In nucleotides, the CDR3 is TGTGCCAGCAGGCTACCGGGACAGGGGCCCGGGGAGCTGTTTTTT.

The CDR3 region has the DNA TGTGCCAGCAGGATTGGAAACACCATATATTTT. This translates into CASRIGNTIYF. The genes are TRBV7-9 and TRBJ1-3; D gene ambiguous. From germline, CDR1 is SEHNR and CDR2 FQNEAQ (reference sequence). The V end lost 6 bases, the J end lost 3 bases, and 3 bases lay between the germline ends. This CDR3 has 11 residues.

The V gene is TRBV25-1, the J gene TRBJ1-6; D gene uncertain. In germline, CDR1 is MGHDK, CDR2 SYGVNS. V lost 10 bases and J 3 bases, leaving 13 bases between the germline ends. CDR3 length: 14 amino acids. The chain's CDR3 is CATSPRGYNSPLHF. The CDR3 DNA follows: TGTGCCACCTCACCGCGGGGCTATAATTCACCCCTCCACTTT.

On this clone itself: Other DNA sequences from this sample encode an identical CDR3 as well. The V and J genes are TRBV4-1 and TRBJ1-1, with D perhaps matching TRBD1 (5 bases). The germline V gene has CDR1 MGHRA and CDR2 YSYEKL. V was shortened by 3 bases and J by 0 bases, with 8 bases between the two germline ends. The CDR3 has 14 amino acids. CDR3 region: CASSQPGLNTEAFF. The CDR3 nucleotides read TGCGCCAGCAGCCAGCCGGGGCTGAACACTGAAGCTTTCTTT.

DNA of the CDR3: TGTGCCTGGGCCGTCGGCACCGGGGAGCTGTTTTTT. Translation gives CAWAVGTGELFF. The chain combines TRBV30 with TRBJ2-2; no firm D call. Germline loops: CDR1 GTSNPN, CDR2 SVGIG (reference sequence). V lost 5 bases and J lost 4, with 8 bases in between. This CDR3 has 12 amino acids.

This clone was seen a single time. The rearrangement joins TRBV7-2 to TRBJ2-3; weak D call: TRBD2 (5 bases). The CDR3 consists of 15 residues. Trimming cost V 1 base and J 4 bases, with 12 bases left between them. Germline assignment: CDR1 SGHTA and CDR2 FQGNSA. The DNA of the CDR3 is TGTGCCAGCAGCTTAGGGAGGTGGGATCCAGATACGCAGTATTTT. This encodes CASSLGRWDPDTQYF.

The chain couples TRBV2 to TRBJ2-5; TRBD1 matches 9 bases. Trimming cost V 5 bases and J 1 base; bases outside gene matches: 8. Looked up from germline, CDR1 is SNHLY and CDR2 is FYNNEI. CDR3 length: 16 amino acids. The DNA of the CDR3 is TGTGCCAGCAGTCCCGGACAGGGGTTGGGCCAAGAGACCCAGTACTTC. Amino acid sequence: CASSPGQGLGQETQYF.

The V and J genes are TRBV7-9 and TRBJ2-7; TRBD2 agrees at 7 bases. Germline V gene lookup returns CDR1 SEHNR and CDR2 FQNEAQ (reference sequence). The CDR3 runs to 14 residues. V gave up 5 bases and J gave up 7 bases; unmatched junction bases: 11. The CDR3 DNA sequence: TGTGCCAGCAGCCCCCGACTAGCCTGGGGGGAGCAGTACTTC. This gives the protein CASSPRLAWGEQYF.

This sequence joins TRBV20-1 and TRBJ2-3, with D unclear. Trimming took off 1 base at V and 6 bases at J, with 5 bases between the two ends. In germline, CDR1 is DFQATT, CDR2 SNEGSKA (reference sequence). The CDR3 has 11 residues. This CDR3 is CSARAWDTQYF. CDR3 nucleotides: TGCAGTGCTAGAGCATGGGATACGCAGTATTTT.

CDR3 sequence: CAISEGSSYEQYF. CDR3 nucleotide sequence: TGTGCCATCAGTGAAGGCAGCTCCTACGAGCAGTACTTC. The chain couples TRBV10-3 to TRBJ2-7; D is undetermined. V dropped 3 bases and J dropped 0 bases, with 6 bases sitting between them. This CDR3 spans 13 amino acids. CDR1 ENHRY and CDR2 SYGVKD come from the germline V gene.

The chain joins TRBV5-1 to TRBJ1-2; 8 bases match TRBD1. V was pared by 3 bases and J by 4 bases, with 11 bases of the junction left unmatched. This CDR3 is 16 amino acids long. The V gene's germline CDR1 is SGHRS and CDR2 YFSETQ. The DNA of the CDR3 is TGCGCCAGCAGCTCTGAGGACAGGGAAATGCCCTATGGCTACACCTTC. Its translation: CASSSEDREMPYGYTF.

This clone was observed a single time. This chain joins TRBV29-1 and TRBJ2-3; D remains ambiguous. CDR3 length: 11 amino acids. V was shortened by 5 bases and J by 8 bases, with 11 bases between the two germline ends. From germline, CDR1 is SQVTM and CDR2 ANQGSEA. The CDR3 here is CSVISSGTQYF. The CDR3, as DNA: TGCAGCGTTATAAGCTCTGGTACGCAGTATTTT.

This chain connects TRBV11-2 to TRBJ2-7; 7 positions agree with TRBD1. J lost 2 bases, V lost 5 bases, and 9 bases had no gene match. The CDR3 loop spans 15 amino acids. The V gene's germline CDR1 is SGHAT and CDR2 FQNNGV. The CDR3 coding sequence is TGTGCCAGCAGCGATCCCGAACAGGGGACCTACGAGCAGTACTTC. It encodes CASSDPEQGTYEQYF.

The chain carries TRBV2 and TRBJ2-7; no definite D call. This CDR3 comprises 15 residues. Germline CDR1 and CDR2: SNHLY and FYNNEI. Between the trimmed V and J ends, which lost 4 bases and 2 bases, there was a span of 15 bases. Written as DNA, the CDR3 is TGTGCCAGCAGTGCGGGTCCTCTATACCCCTACGAGCAGTACTTC. Translation: CASSAGPLYPYEQYF.

CDR3 loop: CASSAGTSGGFGADTQYF. The CDR3 coding sequence is TGTGCCAGCAGCGCCGGGACTAGCGGGGGGTTTGGCGCAGATACGCAGTATTTT. The genes are TRBV28 and TRBJ2-3; 15 bases align to TRBD2. Trimming at V came to 6 bases and at J to 4 bases, leaving 11 bases not matched to a gene. The CDR3 consists of 18 residues. Per the germline V gene, CDR1 is MDHEN and CDR2 is SYDVKM.

The rearrangement links TRBV30 to TRBJ2-3; 7 positions match TRBD2. The CDR3 loop spans 13 amino acids. Trimming took 7 bases from V and 6 from J; bases not matched to a gene: 10. Germline values: CDR1 GTSNPN, CDR2 SVGIG (reference sequence). The DNA of the CDR3 is TGTGCCTTTTTGGGGGTACTAGCGGATACGCAGTATTTT. Translated: CAFLGVLADTQYF.

The chain employs TRBV7-9 and TRBJ1-6; the D gene is possibly TRBD1 (5 bases). The V gene lost 5 bases and the J gene lost 5 bases, with 16 bases spanning the gap. Germline V gene sequence: CDR1 SEHNR, CDR2 FQNEAQ (reference sequence). The CDR3 is 16 amino acids. This CDR3 is CASSPGIWPDNSPLHF. Here the CDR3 DNA reads TGTGCCAGCAGCCCAGGGATTTGGCCTGATAATTCACCCCTCCACTTT. Drawing the rest from reference TRBV7-9 and TRBJ1-6, the complete variable domain is DTGVSQNPRHKITKRGQNVTFRCDPISEHNRLYWYRQTLGQGPEFLTYFQNEAQLEKSRLLSDRFSAERPKGSFSTLEIQRTEQGDSAMYLCASSPGIWPDNSPLHFGNGTRLTVT.